This T cell receptor beta chain was observed in a study of T cells after posttransplantation cyclophosphamide. This clone has ten or more counts. V lost 3 bases, J lost 0 bases, and 6 bases lay in between. The germline V gene encodes CDR1 SGHAT and CDR2 FQDESV (reference sequence). The CDR3 runs 13 residues. Assay: immunoSEQ multiplex PCR; the TCRdb copy retains only in-frame clones and omits some. The sample has about 7,500 clones, none seen only once. Busulfan-fludarabine conditioning, marrow transplant, and cyclophosphamide on days +3 and +4 were administered. The sequencing here drew on PBMCs, taken nearly 95 days after allogeneic stem cell transplant with posttransplant cyclophosphamide. The receptor comes from a female patient in her 60s who received an allogeneic stem cell transplant from an unrelated donor, was CMV-positive, and had acute GVHD only. A share of the T cells may be of graft donor origin. This chain uses TRBV11-1 with TRBJ2-7; D is ambiguous. Here the CDR3 reads CASSLSPSYEQYF. In DNA, the CDR3 is TGTGCCAGCAGCTTGTCTCCCTCCTACGAGCAGTACTTC.